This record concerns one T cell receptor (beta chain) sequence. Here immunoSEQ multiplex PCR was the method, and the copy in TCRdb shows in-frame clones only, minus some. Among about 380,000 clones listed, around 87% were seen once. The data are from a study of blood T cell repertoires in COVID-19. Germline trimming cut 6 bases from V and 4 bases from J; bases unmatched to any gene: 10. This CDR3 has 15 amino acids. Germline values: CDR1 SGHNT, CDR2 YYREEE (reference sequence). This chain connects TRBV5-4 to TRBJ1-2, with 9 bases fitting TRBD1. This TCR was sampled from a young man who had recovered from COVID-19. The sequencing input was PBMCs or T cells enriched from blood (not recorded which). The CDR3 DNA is TGTGCCAGCACCCAACCGGGACAGGGAAGCTATGGCTACACCTTC. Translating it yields CASTQPGQGSYGYTF.